This T cell receptor beta chain was retrieved from a study of molecular identifiers for immune sequencing clone quantification. General observations from the study: Clones carrying above 20 RNA copies accounted for over 98% of effector molecules, under 1% in naive cells.

Trimming stripped 0 bases from V and 0 bases from J, with 9 bases between. The CDR3 consists of 17 residues. Germline V gene data show CDR1 as LNHDA and CDR2 as SQIVND (reference sequence). Using a CD8+CD4-CCR7+CD45RA+ phenotype, naive CD8 T cells were sorted. Each CDR3 protein is one row after TCRdb ran MiXCR on the PCR reads. The data hold under 650,000 distinct CDR3 sequences, with 15% to 20% observed a single time. Comments on this clonotype: Its target is unknown.

The sample comprised naive CD8+ T cells from blood, with Jurkat cell RNA spiked in. The subset here: FACS-sorted CD8+CD4-CCR7+CD45RA+ naive T cells. The J gene is TRBJ2-6, the V gene TRBV19; no clear D. The receptor was derived from a human donor in good health. Some libraries in this study had Jurkat cell RNA spiked in. The CDR3 region has the DNA TGTGCCAGTAGTATAGATGGGGTGATCTCTGGGGCCAACGTCCTGACTTTC. Translation: CASSIDGVISGANVLTF.